This TCR beta chain was captured in a study of blood T cells in healthy people across ages. Primers used in a second PCR of roughly 7 to 12 cycles were a sample-barcoded 5' primer and a J-beta primer mix. TCRdb passed the 5' RACE reads through MiXCR, listing each CDR3 protein once. The sample lists 1.5 million to 2 million distinct CDR3 sequences; approximately 28% were seen once. Losses at the gene ends were 6 bases for V and 8 bases for J; bases not matched to a gene: 11. Germline V gives CDR1 SQVTM, CDR2 ANQGSEA. This CDR3 contains 14 residues. This clonotype was seen repeatedly, ten times or more.

V is TRBV29-1 and J is TRBJ1-5; TRBD1 matches at 9 bases. Sequenced input: blood. This receptor was identified in a young woman in good health. DNA of the CDR3: TGCAGCGTAGCTGGCGGGACAGGGTTGGAGCCCCAGCATTTT. The encoded protein is CSVAGGTGLEPQHF.